Sequencing of this TCR beta chain was carried out in a study of long-term antiretroviral therapy in people with HIV. Whole-study findings and limits: The repertoire was dominated at all time points by clones expanded before ART. HIV repertoires showed narrower CDR3 length ranges than controls. Information pertaining to ART adherence, viral resistance or therapeutic modifications was not obtained.

Researchers report immunoSEQ v3.0 was run at survey level. The target of sequencing was about 40,000-50,000 T-cell genomes per sample. The protocol was immunoSEQ multiplex PCR, while the TCRdb copy is restricted to in-frame clones and leaves out a portion. The sample has about 35,000 clones; just under 95% are singletons. The CDR3 has 15 residues. Germline loops: CDR1 SGHDN, CDR2 FVKESK. Trimming shortened V by 5 bases and J by 5 bases, and 13 bases separated the two germline ends. Remarks on this clone: Antigen: not known.

The specimen comprised unsorted PBMCs, sampled 4.1 years after starting antiretroviral therapy. The V gene is TRBV14, the J gene TRBJ1-6; D perhaps matches TRBD1 (5 bases). This clonotype originated in a woman between 45 and 60 years old with HIV. Written as DNA, the CDR3 is TGTGCCAGCAGCTCCGTTGGACACCATAATTCACCCCTCCACTTT. This gives the protein CASSSVGHHNSPLHF.